This TCR beta chain derives from a study of CD8+ T cells in alopecia areata. Treatment noted: oral pan-JAK inhibitor, 5-10 mg twice daily. TCR sequencing used cDNA made by reverse transcription of extracted RNA. TCRdb's copy holds only in-frame clones and misses some; the assay was immunoSEQ multiplex PCR. The sample consists of around 290,000 clones, roughly 64% of them appearing once. The CDR3 sequence is 13 residues long. The V gene lost 3 bases and the J gene lost 9 bases, with 13 bases spanning the gap. Germline CDR1 and CDR2: SGDLS and YYNGEE. This rearrangement joins TRBV9 to TRBJ2-1, with D maybe TRBD1 (5 bases). The receptor's source is a human donor with alopecia areata. Specimen: CD4+ T cells sorted from blood, collected at week 24, from a patient treated with tofacitinib. CDR3 DNA sequence: TGTGCCAGCAGCGCGACAGTTAACGGTGAGCAGTTCTTC. Translating it yields CASSATVNGEQFF.